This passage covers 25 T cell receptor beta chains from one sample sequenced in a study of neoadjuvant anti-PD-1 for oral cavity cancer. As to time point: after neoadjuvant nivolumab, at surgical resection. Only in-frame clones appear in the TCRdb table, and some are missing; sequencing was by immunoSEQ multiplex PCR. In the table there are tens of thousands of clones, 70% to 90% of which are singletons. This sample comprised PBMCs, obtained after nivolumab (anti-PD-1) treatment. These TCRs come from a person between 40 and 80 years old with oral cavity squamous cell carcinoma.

The CDR3 region is CASSPLGGGSSYNEQFF. The CDR3 DNA reads as TGTGCCAGCAGCCCCCTTGGGGGCGGGAGCTCCTACAATGAGCAGTTCTTC. V usage is TRBV4-2 and J usage is TRBJ2-1, with TRBD2 as a possible D gene (7 bases). The V gene's germline CDR1 is LGHNA and CDR2 YNFKEQ. The V gene lost 4 bases and the J gene lost 0 bases, with 16 bases spanning the gap. CDR3 length: 17 amino acids.

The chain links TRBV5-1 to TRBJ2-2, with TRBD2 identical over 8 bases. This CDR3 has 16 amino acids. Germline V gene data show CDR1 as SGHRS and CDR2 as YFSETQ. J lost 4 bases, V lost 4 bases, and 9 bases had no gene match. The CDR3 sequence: CASSIGLAGGTGELFF. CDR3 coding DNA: TGCGCCAGCAGCATCGGACTAGCCGGCGGCACCGGGGAGCTGTTTTTT.

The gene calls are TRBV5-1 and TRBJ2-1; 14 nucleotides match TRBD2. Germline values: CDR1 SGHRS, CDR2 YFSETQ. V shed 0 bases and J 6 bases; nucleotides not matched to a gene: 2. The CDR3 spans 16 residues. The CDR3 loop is CASSLEGLAGVNEQFF. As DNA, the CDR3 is TGCGCCAGCAGCTTGGAGGGACTAGCGGGAGTCAATGAGCAGTTCTTC.

CDR3 DNA sequence: TGTGCCAGTACCCCCTCCCGAGGGGGAGGTTTCACCGGGGAGCTGTTTTTT. This gives the protein CASTPSRGGGFTGELFF. The V gene is TRBV19, the J gene TRBJ2-2; possibly TRBD1 or TRBD2 for D (6 bases each). The CDR3 sequence is 17 residues long. The germline V and J ends were trimmed by 7 bases and 4 bases, with 22 bases remaining between them. Germline V gives CDR1 LNHDA, CDR2 SQIVND (reference sequence).

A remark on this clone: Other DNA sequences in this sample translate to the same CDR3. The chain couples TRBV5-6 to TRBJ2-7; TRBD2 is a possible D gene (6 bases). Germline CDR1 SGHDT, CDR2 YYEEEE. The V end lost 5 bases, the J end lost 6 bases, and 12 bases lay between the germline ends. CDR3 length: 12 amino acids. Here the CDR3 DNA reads TGTGCCAGCAGTTGGGGACTCGGCGAGCAGTACTTC. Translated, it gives CASSWGLGEQYF.

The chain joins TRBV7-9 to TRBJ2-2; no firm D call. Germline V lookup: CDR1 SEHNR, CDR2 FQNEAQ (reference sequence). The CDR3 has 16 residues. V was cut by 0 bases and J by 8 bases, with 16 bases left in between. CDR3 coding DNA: TGTGCCAGCAGCTTAGCATTTGGGCCTTCGACGGGGGAGCTGTTTTTT. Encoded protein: CASSLAFGPSTGELFF.

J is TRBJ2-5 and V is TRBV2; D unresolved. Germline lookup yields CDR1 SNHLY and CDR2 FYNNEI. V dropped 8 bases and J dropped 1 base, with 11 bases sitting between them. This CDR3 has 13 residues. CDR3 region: CASGLFGQETQYF. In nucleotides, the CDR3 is TGTGCCAGCGGTCTTTTCGGCCAAGAGACCCAGTACTTC.

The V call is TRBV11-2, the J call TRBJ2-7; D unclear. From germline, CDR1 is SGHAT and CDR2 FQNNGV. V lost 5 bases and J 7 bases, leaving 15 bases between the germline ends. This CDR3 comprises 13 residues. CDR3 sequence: CASSPGRFGEQYF. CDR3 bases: TGTGCCAGCAGCCCGGGCCGATTTGGAGAGCAGTACTTC.

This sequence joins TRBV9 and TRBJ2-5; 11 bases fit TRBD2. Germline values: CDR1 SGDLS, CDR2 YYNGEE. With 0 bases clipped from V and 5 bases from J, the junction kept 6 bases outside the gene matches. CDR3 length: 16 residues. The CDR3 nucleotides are TGTGCCAGCAGCGTAGTAGCGGGAGGGTATAGGGAGACCCAGTACTTC. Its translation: CASSVVAGGYRETQYF.

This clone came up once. The CDR3 spells CAISPASGRSYNEQFF. CDR3 in DNA: TGTGCCATCAGTCCCGCTAGCGGGAGATCCTACAATGAGCAGTTCTTC. The chain carries TRBV10-3 and TRBJ2-1; 10 bases are shared with TRBD2. With V trimmed by 5 bases and J by 1 base, 5 bases remained unmatched. Germline V gene sequence: CDR1 ENHRY, CDR2 SYGVKD. The CDR3 loop spans 16 amino acids.

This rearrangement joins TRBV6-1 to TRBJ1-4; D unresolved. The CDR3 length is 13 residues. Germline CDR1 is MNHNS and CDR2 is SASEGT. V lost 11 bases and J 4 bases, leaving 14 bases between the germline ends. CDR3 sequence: CAGRRQDNEKLFF. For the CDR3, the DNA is TGTGCCGGAAGGAGGCAGGATAATGAAAAACTGTTTTTT.

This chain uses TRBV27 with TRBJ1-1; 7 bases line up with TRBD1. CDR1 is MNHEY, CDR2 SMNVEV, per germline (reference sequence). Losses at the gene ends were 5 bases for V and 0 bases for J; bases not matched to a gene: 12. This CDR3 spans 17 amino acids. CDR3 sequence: CASSSLYRGGMNTEAFF. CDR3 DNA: TGTGCCAGCAGTAGCCTGTACAGGGGTGGCATGAACACTGAAGCTTTCTTT.

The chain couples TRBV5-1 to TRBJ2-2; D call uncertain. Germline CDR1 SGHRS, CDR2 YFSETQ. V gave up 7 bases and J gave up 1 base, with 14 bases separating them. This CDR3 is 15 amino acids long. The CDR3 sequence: CASAPGFLNTGELFF. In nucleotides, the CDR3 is TGCGCCAGCGCCCCAGGATTTTTGAACACCGGGGAGCTGTTTTTT.

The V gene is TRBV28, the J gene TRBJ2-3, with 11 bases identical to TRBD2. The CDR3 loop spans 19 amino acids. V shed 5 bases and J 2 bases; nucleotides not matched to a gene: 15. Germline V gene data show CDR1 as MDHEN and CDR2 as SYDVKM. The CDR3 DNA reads TGTGCCAGCAGTCCCCCTCTTATAGCGGGAGGGCGCGTCACAGATACGCAGTATTTT. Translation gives CASSPPLIAGGRVTDTQYF.

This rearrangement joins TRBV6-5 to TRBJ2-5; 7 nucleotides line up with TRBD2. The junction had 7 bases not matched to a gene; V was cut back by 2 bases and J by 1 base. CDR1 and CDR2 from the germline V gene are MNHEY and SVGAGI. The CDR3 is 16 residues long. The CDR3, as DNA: TGTGCCAGCAGTTACCTTGGGGGGGAACCCCAAGAGACCCAGTACTTC. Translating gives CASSYLGGEPQETQYF.

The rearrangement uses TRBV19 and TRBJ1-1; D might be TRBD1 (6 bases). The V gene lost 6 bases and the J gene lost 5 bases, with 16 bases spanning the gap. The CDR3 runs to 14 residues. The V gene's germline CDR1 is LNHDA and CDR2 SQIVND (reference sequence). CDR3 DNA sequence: TGTGCCAGTAGGGCCGAGGGGGAGAGGACTGAAGCTTTCTTT. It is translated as CASRAEGERTEAFF.

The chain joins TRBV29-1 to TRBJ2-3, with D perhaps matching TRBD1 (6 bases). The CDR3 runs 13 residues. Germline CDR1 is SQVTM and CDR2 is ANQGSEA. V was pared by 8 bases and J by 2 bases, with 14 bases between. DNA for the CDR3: TGCAGCTGGGGGTGGGACAACACAGATACGCAGTATTTT. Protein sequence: CSWGWDNTDTQYF.

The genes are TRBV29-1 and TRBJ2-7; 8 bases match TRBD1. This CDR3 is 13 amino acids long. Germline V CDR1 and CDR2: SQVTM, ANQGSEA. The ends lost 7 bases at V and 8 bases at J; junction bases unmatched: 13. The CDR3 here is CSATDGTGLKQYF. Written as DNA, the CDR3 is TGCAGCGCCACCGACGGGACAGGCTTAAAGCAGTACTTC.

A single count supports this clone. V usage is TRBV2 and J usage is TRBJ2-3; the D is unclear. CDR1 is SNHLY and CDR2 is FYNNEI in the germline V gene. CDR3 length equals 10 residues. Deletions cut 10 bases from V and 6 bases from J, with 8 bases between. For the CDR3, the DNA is TGTGCCACTTTAGTTGATACGCAGTATTTT. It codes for CATLVDTQYF.

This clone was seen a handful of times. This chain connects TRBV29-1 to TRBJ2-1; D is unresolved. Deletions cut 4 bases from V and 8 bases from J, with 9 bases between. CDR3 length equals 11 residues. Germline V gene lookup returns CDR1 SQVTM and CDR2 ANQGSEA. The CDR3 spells CSVVGIDEQFF. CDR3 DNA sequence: TGCAGCGTTGTGGGAATTGATGAGCAGTTCTTC.

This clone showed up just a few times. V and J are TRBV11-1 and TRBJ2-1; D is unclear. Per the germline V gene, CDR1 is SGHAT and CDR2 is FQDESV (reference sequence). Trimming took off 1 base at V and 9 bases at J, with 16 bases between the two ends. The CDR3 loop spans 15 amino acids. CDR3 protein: CASSLGLRASGEQFF. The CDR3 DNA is TGTGCCAGCAGCTTAGGGCTAAGGGCTTCCGGTGAGCAGTTCTTC.

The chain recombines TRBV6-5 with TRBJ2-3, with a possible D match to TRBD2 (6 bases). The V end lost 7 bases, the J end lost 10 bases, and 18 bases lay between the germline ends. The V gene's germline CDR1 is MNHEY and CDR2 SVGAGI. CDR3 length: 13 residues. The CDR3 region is CASKRDLISSQYF. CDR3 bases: TGTGCCAGCAAAAGGGACTTAATTTCTTCGCAGTATTTT.

The CDR3 loop is CASRPRQLGDTEAFF. CDR3 DNA: TGTGCCAGCAGACCAAGACAGCTGGGGGACACTGAAGCTTTCTTT. The chain combines TRBV6-6 with TRBJ1-1; a possible D gene is TRBD1 (5 bases). Germline V gene lookup returns CDR1 MNHNY and CDR2 SVGAGI (reference sequence). The CDR3 contains 15 residues. V was trimmed by 6 bases and J by 3 bases, leaving 17 bases between them.

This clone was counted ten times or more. CDR3 nucleotides: TGTGCCAGCAGTTCTAGGGCAGGGGGCTGGGCAGATACGCAGTATTTT. It is translated as CASSSRAGGWADTQYF. The chain links TRBV28 to TRBJ2-3, with 8 bases that match TRBD1. This CDR3 has 16 residues. The V and J ends lost 4 bases and 4 bases, in that order; junction bases with no gene match: 10. In germline, CDR1 is MDHEN, CDR2 SYDVKM.

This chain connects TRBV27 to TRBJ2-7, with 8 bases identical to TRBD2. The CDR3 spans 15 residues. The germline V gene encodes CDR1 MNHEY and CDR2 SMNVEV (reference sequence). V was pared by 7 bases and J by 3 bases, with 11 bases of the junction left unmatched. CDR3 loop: CASKGGGLGDYEQYF. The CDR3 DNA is TGTGCCAGCAAGGGGGGGGGACTAGGGGACTACGAGCAGTACTTC.